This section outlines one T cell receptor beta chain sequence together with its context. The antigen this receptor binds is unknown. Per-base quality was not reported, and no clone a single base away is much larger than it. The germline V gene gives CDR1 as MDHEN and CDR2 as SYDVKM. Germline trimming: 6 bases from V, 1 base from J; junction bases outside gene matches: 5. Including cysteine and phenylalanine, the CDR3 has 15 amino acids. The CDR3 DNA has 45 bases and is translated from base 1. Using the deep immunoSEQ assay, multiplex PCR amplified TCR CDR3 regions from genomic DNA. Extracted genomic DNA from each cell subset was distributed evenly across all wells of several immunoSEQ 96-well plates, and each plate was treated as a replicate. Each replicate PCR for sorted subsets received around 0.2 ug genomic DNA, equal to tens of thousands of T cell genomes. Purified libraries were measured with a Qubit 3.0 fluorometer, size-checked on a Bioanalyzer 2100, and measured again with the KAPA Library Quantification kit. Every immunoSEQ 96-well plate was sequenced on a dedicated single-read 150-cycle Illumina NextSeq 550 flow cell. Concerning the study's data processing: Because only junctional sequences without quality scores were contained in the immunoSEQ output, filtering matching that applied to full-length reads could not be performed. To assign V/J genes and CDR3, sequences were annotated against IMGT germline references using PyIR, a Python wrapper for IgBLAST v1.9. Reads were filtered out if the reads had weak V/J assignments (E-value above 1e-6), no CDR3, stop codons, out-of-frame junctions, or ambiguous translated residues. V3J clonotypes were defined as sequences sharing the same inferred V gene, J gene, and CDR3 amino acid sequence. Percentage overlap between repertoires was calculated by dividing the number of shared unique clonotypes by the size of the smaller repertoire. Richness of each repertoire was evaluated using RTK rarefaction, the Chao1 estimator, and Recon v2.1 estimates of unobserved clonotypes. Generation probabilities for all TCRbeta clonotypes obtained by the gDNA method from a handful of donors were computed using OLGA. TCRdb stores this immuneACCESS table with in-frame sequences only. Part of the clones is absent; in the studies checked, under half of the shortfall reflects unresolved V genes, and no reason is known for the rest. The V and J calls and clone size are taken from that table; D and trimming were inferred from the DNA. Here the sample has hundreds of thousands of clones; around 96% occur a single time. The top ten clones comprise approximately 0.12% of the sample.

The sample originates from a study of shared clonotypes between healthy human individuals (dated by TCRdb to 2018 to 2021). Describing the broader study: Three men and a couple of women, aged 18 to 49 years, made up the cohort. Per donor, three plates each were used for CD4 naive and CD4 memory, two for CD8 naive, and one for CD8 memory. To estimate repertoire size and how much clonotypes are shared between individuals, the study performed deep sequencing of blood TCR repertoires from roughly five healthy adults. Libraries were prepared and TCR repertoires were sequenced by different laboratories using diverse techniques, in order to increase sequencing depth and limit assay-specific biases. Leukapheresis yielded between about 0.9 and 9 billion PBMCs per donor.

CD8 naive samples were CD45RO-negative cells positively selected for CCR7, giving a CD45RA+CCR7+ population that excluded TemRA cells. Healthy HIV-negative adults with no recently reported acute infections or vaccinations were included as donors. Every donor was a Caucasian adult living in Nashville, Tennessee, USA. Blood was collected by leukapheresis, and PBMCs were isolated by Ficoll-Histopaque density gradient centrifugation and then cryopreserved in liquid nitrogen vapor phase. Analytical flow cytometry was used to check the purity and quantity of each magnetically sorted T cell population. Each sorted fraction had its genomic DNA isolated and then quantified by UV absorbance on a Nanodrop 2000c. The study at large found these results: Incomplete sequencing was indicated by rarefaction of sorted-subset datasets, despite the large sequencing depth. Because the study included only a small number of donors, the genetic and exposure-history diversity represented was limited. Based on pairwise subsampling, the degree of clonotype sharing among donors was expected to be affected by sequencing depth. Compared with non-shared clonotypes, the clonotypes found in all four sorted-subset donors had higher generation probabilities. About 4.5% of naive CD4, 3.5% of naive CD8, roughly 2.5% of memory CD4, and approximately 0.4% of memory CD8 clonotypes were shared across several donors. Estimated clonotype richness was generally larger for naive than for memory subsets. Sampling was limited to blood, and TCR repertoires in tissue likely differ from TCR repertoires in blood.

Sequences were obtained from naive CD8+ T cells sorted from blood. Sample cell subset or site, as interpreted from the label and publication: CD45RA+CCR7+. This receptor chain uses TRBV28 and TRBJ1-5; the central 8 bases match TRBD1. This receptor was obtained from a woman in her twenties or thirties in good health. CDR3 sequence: CASRGQGESNQPQHF. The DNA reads TGTGCCAGCAGAGGACAGGGAGAAAGCAATCAGCCCCAGCATTTT.